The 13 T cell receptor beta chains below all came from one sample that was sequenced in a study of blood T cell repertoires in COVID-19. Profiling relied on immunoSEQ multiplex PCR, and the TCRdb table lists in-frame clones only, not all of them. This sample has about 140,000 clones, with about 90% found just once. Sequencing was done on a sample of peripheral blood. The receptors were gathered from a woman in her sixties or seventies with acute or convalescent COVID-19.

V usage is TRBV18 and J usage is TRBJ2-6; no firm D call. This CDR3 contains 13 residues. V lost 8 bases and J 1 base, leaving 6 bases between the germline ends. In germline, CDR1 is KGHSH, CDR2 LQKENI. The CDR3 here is CASDKSGANVLTF. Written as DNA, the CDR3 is TGTGCCAGCGACAAGTCTGGGGCCAACGTCCTGACTTTC. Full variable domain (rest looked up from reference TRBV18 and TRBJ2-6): NAGVMQNPRHLVRRRGQEARLRCSPMKGHSHVYWYRQLPEEGLKFMVYLQKENIIDESGMPKERFSAEFPKEGPSILRIQQVVRGDSAAYFCASDKSGANVLTFGAGSRLTVL.

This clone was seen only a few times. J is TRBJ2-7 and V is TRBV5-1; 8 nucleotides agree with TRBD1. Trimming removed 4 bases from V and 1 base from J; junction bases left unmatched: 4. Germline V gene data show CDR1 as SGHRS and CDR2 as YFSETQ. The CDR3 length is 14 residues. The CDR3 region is CASSPWTGSYEQYF. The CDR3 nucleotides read TGCGCCAGCAGCCCGTGGACAGGGTCCTACGAGCAGTACTTC.

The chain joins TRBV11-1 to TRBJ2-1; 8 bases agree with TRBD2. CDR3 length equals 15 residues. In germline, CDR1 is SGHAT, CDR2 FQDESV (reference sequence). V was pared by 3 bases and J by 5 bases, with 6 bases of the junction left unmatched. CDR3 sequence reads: CASSFLAGGNNEQFF. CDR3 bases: TGTGCCAGCAGCTTTCTTGCGGGGGGAAACAATGAGCAGTTCTTC.

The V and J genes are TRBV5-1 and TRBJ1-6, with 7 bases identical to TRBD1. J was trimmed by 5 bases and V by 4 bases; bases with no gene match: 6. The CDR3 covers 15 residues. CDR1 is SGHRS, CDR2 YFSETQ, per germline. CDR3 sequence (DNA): TGCGCCAGCAGCCAGGGGGTCGGGAATAATTCACCCCTCCACTTT. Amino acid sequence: CASSQGVGNNSPLHF. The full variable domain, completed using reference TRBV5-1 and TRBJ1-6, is KAGVTQTPRYLIKTRGQQVTLSCSPISGHRSVSWYQQTPGQGLQFLFEYFSETQRNKGNFPGRFSGRQFSNSRSEMNVSTLELGDSALYLCASSQGVGNNSPLHFGNGTRLTVT.

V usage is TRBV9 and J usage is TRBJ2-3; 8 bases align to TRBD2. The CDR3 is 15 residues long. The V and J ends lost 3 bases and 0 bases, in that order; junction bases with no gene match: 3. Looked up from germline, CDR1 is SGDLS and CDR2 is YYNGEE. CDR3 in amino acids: CASSAGGVSTDTQYF. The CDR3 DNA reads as TGTGCCAGCAGCGCCGGGGGGGTTAGCACAGATACGCAGTATTTT.

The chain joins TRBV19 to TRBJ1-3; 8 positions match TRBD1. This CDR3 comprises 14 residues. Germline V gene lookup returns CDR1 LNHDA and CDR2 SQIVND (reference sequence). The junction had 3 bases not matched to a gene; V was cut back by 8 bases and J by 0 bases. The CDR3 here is CASDRGSSGNTIYF. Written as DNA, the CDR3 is TGTGCCAGTGACAGGGGCAGCTCTGGAAACACCATATATTTT.

In DNA form, the CDR3 reads TGTGCCAGCAGCTTAGACCCCCAGGGGGATGGCTACACCTTC. It yields the protein CASSLDPQGDGYTF. The rearrangement uses TRBV7-9 and TRBJ1-2, with 7 bases identical to TRBD1. Germline V gene lookup returns CDR1 SEHNR and CDR2 FQNEAQ (reference sequence). V trimming: 1 base; J trimming: 6 bases; junction bases outside the gene matches: 5. The CDR3 has 14 residues.

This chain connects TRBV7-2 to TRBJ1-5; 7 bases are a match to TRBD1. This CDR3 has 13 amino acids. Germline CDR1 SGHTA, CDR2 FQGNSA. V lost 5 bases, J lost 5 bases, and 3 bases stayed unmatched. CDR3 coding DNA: TGTGCCAGCAGCCTCACAGGGGATCAGCCCCAGCATTTT. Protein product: CASSLTGDQPQHF.

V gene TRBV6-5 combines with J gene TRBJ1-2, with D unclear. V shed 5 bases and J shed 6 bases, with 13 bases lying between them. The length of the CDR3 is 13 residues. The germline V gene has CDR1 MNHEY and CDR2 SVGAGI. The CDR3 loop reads CASSLLVRDGYTF. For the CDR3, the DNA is TGTGCCAGCAGTCTGCTCGTGAGGGATGGCTACACCTTC.

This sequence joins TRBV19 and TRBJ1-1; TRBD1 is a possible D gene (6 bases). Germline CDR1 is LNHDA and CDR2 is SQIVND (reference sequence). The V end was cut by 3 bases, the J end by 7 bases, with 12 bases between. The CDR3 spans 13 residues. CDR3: CASSIIRGGEAFF. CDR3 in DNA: TGTGCCAGTAGTATTATCAGGGGTGGTGAAGCTTTCTTT.

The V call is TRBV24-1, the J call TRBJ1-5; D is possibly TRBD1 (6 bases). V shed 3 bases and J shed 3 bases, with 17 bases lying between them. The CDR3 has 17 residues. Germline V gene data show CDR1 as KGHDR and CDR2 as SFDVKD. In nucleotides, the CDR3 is TGTGCCACCAGTGATAGTTTAGGGGGTCCCCCCAATCAGCCCCAGCATTTT. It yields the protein CATSDSLGGPPNQPQHF.

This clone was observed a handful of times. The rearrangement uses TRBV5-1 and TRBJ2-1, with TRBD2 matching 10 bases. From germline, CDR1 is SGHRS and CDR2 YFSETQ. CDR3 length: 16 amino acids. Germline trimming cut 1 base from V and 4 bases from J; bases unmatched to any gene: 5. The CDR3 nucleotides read TGCGCCAGCAGCTTGAGCCCTAGCGGGGGTTACAATGAGCAGTTCTTC. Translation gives CASSLSPSGGYNEQFF.

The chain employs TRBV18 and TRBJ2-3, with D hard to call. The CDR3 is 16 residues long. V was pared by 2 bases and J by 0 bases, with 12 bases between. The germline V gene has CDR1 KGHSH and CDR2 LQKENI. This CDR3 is CASSPTTNPSTDTQYF. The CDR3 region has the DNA TGTGCCAGCTCACCAACCACTAACCCTAGCACAGATACGCAGTATTTT.